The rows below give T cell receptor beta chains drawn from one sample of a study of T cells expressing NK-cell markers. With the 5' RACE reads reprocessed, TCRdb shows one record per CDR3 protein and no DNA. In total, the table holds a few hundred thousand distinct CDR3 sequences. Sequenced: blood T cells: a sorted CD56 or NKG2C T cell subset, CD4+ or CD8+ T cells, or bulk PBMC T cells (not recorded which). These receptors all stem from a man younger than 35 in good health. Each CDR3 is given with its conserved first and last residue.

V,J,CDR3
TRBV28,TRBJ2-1,CASSLSPPDRGQYNEQFF
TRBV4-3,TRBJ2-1,CASSQVVEGEQFF
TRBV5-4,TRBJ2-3,CASATSETTDTQYF
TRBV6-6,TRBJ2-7,CASSRDRSEQYF
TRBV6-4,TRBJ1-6,CASRRTVIDNSPLHF
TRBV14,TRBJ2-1,CASSQEGTGGPDEQFF
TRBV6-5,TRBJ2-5,CASSYYGGQETQYF
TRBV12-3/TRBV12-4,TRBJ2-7,CASSLGGRASQYF
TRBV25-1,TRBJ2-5,CASSDHGLHTGETQYF
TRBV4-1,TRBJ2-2,CASSAGQYTGELFF
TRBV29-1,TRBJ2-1,CSVEMGTGNEQFF
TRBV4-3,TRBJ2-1,CASSQPRRGGEQFF
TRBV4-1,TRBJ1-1,CASSQVWVQGASTEAFF
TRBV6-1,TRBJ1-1,CASRKGQGNAEAFF
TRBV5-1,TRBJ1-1,CASGGLGKDTEAFF
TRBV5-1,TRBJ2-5,CASSFFDTDQETQYF
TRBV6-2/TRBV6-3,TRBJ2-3,CASSYPRLTDTQYF
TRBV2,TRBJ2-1,CASTSQGAGGTRYNEQFF
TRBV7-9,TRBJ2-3,CASSLKDGRTDTQYF
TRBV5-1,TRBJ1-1,CASNVGDERTEAFF
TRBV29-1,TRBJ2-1,CSVPHRDRAYNEQFF
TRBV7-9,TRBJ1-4,CASSLETEPLLFF
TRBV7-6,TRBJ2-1,CASSSLAGGVYNEQFF
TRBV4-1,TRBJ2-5,CASSFGGAGEETQYF
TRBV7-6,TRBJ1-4,CASSSQGGDEKLFF
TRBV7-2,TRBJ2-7,CASSLAAGPNEQYF
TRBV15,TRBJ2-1,CATSRELLAGPHNEQFF
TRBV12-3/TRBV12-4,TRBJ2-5,CASSLLIPGETQYF
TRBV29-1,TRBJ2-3,CSVSQIAGGQDTQYF
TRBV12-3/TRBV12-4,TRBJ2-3,CASSSGSWTDTQYF
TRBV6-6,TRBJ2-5,CASSQQGPETQYF
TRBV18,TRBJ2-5,CASSPRGAGETQYF
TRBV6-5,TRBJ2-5,CASTKTGGQQETQYF
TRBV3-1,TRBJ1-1,CASSPNGWGEAFF
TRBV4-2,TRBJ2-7,CASSQEINPSSYEQYF
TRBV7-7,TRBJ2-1,CASSQSGVTNEQFF
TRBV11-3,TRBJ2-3,CASSPELRPSTDTQYF
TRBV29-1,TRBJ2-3,CSIYLAGDTQYF
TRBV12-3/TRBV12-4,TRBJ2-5,CACLDSLAQETQYF
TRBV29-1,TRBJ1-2,CSVEMPGSYTF
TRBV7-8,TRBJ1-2,CASSLSQGDYGYTF
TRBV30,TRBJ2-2,CAWSVRPSGELFF
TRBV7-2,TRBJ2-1,CASSLAQIRGRAGNEQFF
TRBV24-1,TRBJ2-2,CATAQTASTGELFF
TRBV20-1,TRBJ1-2,CSARDLGQGANGYTF
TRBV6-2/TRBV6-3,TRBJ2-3,CASRRTGPRTDTQYF
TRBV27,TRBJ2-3,CASTNWDREDTQYF
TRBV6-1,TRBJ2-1,CASCMVLDEQFF
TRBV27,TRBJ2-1,CASSPPGQGARNEQFF
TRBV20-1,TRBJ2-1,CSATGIGATSYNEQFF
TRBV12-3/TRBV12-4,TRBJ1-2,CASSTAGVGQGYTF